Given below is one T cell receptor beta chain in context. Its antigen is unknown. The sample belongs to a study of cytomegalovirus exposure and HLA in healthy donors. Regarding donors, all were healthy bone marrow donors. The CDR3 covers 14 residues. CDR1 and CDR2 from the germline V gene are SGHVS and FNYEAQ. Study observations and caveats: Most TCR sequences proved rare, with some public TCRs found in many donors.

Both 60 Vbeta primers and 13 Jbeta primers went into the PCR. Libraries were prepared by immunoSEQ multiplex PCR; TCRdb keeps only in-frame clonotypes and omits some of them. The data hold some 130,000 clones, with around 77% observed a single time. The rearrangement joins TRBV7-6 to TRBJ2-5; maybe TRBD1 (5 bases). The J call may be faulty, since TRBJ2-7 better matches the DNA end. The sample comprised PBMCs. This sequence was found in a man aged 25-45 years in good health. The CDR3 sequence: CASSVNTGSYEQYF. The CDR3 coding sequence is TGTGCCAGCAGCGTCAACACAGGCTCCTACGAGCAGTACTTC.